The 8 T cell receptor beta chains reported below all come from one sample, sequenced in a study of shared clonotypes between healthy human individuals. The repertoire was sequenced with immunoSEQ multiplex PCR; TCRdb's copy has only in-frame clones and lacks some. Counted here are some 1.1 million clones, approximately 80% occurring once; the ten biggest clones make up 0.89%. The sequenced material came from memory CD4+ T cells from PBMCs. The subset here: CD45RA-negative fraction. These receptors came from a man younger than 30 in good health. Some clones in this sample may be carry-over from other donors' samples.

This chain connects TRBV29-1 to TRBJ1-5; possible D gene TRBD1, 5 bases. Germline CDR1 reads SQVTM; CDR2 reads ANQGSEA. CDR3 length equals 14 residues. V dropped 5 bases and J dropped 4 bases, with 15 bases sitting between them. Written as DNA, the CDR3 is TGCAGCGTTAGGGACGGAGGGAGGAATCAGCCCCAGCATTTT. This sequence encodes CSVRDGGRNQPQHF.

In this sample, this clone turned up many times. Additional DNA sequences in this sample encode the identical CDR3. The chain couples TRBV5-1 to TRBJ2-3; D ambiguous. Trimming shortened V by 1 base and J by 2 bases, and 14 bases separated the two germline ends. CDR1 is SGHRS and CDR2 is YFSETQ in the germline V gene. The CDR3 extends over 16 amino acids. The CDR3 loop is CASSLPTQPDTDTQYF. In DNA, the CDR3 is TGCGCCAGCAGCTTGCCCACCCAGCCGGACACAGATACGCAGTATTTT.

This clone was found once. This likely stems from a read error, as it lies one base from a far larger clone. Distinct nucleotide sequences in the sample also encode this CDR3. The rearrangement links TRBV28 to TRBJ1-5; possibly TRBD1 for D (5 bases). Trimming stripped 7 bases from V and 2 bases from J, with 12 bases between. The CDR3 has 14 amino acids. Germline V gene sequence: CDR1 MDHEN, CDR2 SYDVKM. CDR3 bases: TGTGCCAGCACGCAGGGAGGAGGCAATCAGCCCCAGCATTTT. Encoded protein: CASTQGGGNQPQHF. The full variable domain, completed using reference TRBV28 and TRBJ1-5, is DVKVTQSSRYLVKRTGEKVFLECVQDMDHENMFWYRQDPGLGLRLIYFSYDVKMKEKGDIPEGYSVSREKKERFSLILESASTNQTSMYLCASTQGGGNQPQHFGDGTRLSIL.

V and J are TRBV5-4 and TRBJ1-1; D gene uncertain. CDR1 SGHNT and CDR2 YYREEE come from the germline V gene (reference sequence). The CDR3 is made up of 13 amino acids. V dropped 4 bases and J dropped 6 bases, with 13 bases sitting between them. This CDR3 reads CASSPLPGSEAFF. Here the CDR3 DNA reads TGTGCCAGCAGCCCCCTACCCGGTTCTGAAGCTTTCTTT.

The rearrangement uses TRBV6-1 and TRBJ1-1; D perhaps matches TRBD1 (5 bases). CDR3 length: 13 amino acids. Trimming took 6 bases from V and 6 from J, leaving 14 bases between them. CDR1 is MNHNS and CDR2 is SASEGT in the germline V gene. The CDR3 region is CASSAGGGAEAFF. CDR3 nucleotides: TGTGCCAGCAGCGCGGGGGGAGGGGCTGAAGCTTTCTTT.

The gene calls are TRBV9 and TRBJ2-7, with a weak D call TRBD2 (6 bases). V lost 0 bases and J lost 1, with 14 bases in between. Germline V lookup: CDR1 SGDLS, CDR2 YYNGEE. CDR3 length: 16 residues. The CDR3 spells CASSVDWGLSSYEQYF. CDR3 sequence (DNA): TGTGCCAGCAGCGTAGATTGGGGACTTTCTTCCTACGAGCAGTACTTC.

The chain couples TRBV2 to TRBJ2-2; 10 nucleotides align to TRBD1. Germline V gene sequence: CDR1 SNHLY, CDR2 FYNNEI. V was pared by 4 bases and J by 5 bases, with 4 bases of the junction left unmatched. This CDR3 spans 15 amino acids. The CDR3 coding sequence is TGTGCCAGCAGTGCCGACAGGGGGCTGACCGGGGAGCTGTTTTTT. This gives the protein CASSADRGLTGELFF. The full variable domain, with the rest looked up from reference TRBV2 and TRBJ2-2, is EPEVTQTPSHQVTQMGQEVILRCVPISNHLYFYWYRQILGQKVEFLVSFYNNEISEKSEIFDDQFSVERPDGSNFTLKIRSTKLEDSAMYFCASSADRGLTGELFFGEGSRLTVL.

The chain combines TRBV5-1 with TRBJ1-2; the D gene is possibly TRBD1 (5 bases). The V gene's germline CDR1 is SGHRS and CDR2 YFSETQ. V lost 5 bases and J 3 bases, leaving 17 bases between the germline ends. The CDR3 is made up of 15 amino acids. The CDR3 DNA follows: TGCGCCAGCAGTCAAGGGGCGGGTCATGACTATGGCTACACCTTC. Its translation is CASSQGAGHDYGYTF.